By sample share, the clone carrying this T cell receptor beta chain is medium-sized (0.01 to 0.1%). Its target is unknown. This entry belongs to a study of naive and memory T cell subsets. Both TRBC1 and TRBC2 were covered by a beta constant-region primer of two equimolar oligonucleotides. Nested alpha and beta constant-region primers with the SP2 primer drove four PCR rounds on ligated cDNA. MiXCR was run by TCRdb on the UMI-ligation and nested PCR reads, yielding one entry per CDR3 protein. The table has 30,000 to 40,000 distinct CDR3 sequences, around a sixth seen once. Germline-derived CDR1 and CDR2 are MNHEY and SVGEGT. This CDR3 spans 16 amino acids. V was clipped by 2 bases and J by 1 base, with 14 bases between them. Alpha and beta libraries were amplified separately from the second PCR onward. Cells stained for CD3, CD4, CD8, CD45RA and CD27 were sorted into four subsets. Study results and limitations: Each distinct alpha or beta sequence counts as one clonotype. Between naive and memory subsets, TCR abundance power law exponents differed.

The J gene is TRBJ1-1, the V gene TRBV6-2 or TRBV6-3; D possibly corresponds to TRBD1 (6 bases). Sequenced input: effector memory CD4+ T cells from blood. Subset given: effector memory, CD45RA- CD27-. The clonotype was recovered from a human donor in good health. The CDR3 nucleotides are TGTGCCAGCAGTTACGTCCCTGGGGGGCCGAACACTGAAGCTTTCTTT. As protein: CASSYVPGGPNTEAFF.